The rows below give T cell receptor beta chains drawn from one sample of a study of blood T cell repertoires in COVID-19. Here immunoSEQ multiplex PCR was the method, and the copy in TCRdb shows in-frame clones only, minus some. The profile shows 200,000 to 250,000 clones, about 84% of them singletons. What was sequenced was peripheral blood. These receptor sequences come from an elderly woman with COVID-19, enrolled during active disease. The CDR3 runs from the conserved cysteine through the conserved F or W. D genes are given only for firm matches. Size tells how often a clone was seen (once, few, many) or the class of an expanded clone, and some rows leave it out.

once	-	TRBV28	TRBJ2-7	TGTGCCAGCAGTTTTTCAGGCACCTACGAGCAGTACTTC	CASSFSGTYEQYF
-	TRBD2	TRBV7-3	TRBJ2-7	TGTGCCAGCAGCCCAAAGGGACTAGCGGACGAGCAGTACTTC	CASSPKGLADEQYF
-	-	TRBV3-1/TRBV3-2	TRBJ2-3	TGTGCCAGCAGCCAATACGGAGCCGTTGGCACAGATACGCAGTATTTT	CASSQYGAVGTDTQYF
-	TRBD2	TRBV5-1	TRBJ2-3	TGCGCCAGCAGCTTGATGGCGGGAGAGGTAGATACGCAGTATTTT	CASSLMAGEVDTQYF
-	TRBD2	TRBV3-1/TRBV3-2	TRBJ2-3	TGTGCCAGCAGCCAAGTTCTGGTCAGCGGGGCGAGCACAGATACGCAGTATTTT	CASSQVLVSGASTDTQYF
-	-	TRBV18	TRBJ2-5	TGTGCCAGCTCACCTCCCGTTGGGGGCTGGGAGACCCAGTACTTC	CASSPPVGGWETQYF
-	-	TRBV7-2	TRBJ2-4	TGTGCCAGCAGCTTACTCGGGCGGGGTGGGGATATAGCCAAAAACATTCAGTACTTC	CASSLLGRGGDIAKNIQYF
-	TRBD1	TRBV5-6	TRBJ1-1	TGTGCCAGCAGCACAGGGGTAGGAACTGAAGCTTTCTTT	CASSTGVGTEAFF
-	-	TRBV5-1	TRBJ1-1	TGCGCCAGCCGGACCCAAACGGAGGGGACTGAAGCTTTCTTT	CASRTQTEGTEAFF
-	-	TRBV6-1	TRBJ1-6	TGTGCCAGCAGTGAACGGGGGGACTCCTATAATTCACCCCTCCACTTT	CASSERGDSYNSPLHF
once	TRBD2	TRBV7-3	TRBJ2-3	TGTGCCAGTTCCGGCGGGGGGGGCACAGATACGCAGTATTTT	CASSGGGGTDTQYF
-	-	TRBV5-1	TRBJ1-1	TGCGCCAGCAGAGCGGAGGGTATTGAAGCTTTCTTT	CASRAEGIEAFF
-	TRBD1	TRBV2	TRBJ1-5	TGTGCCAGTAAGGGGGCCAGAGATCAGCCCCAGCATTTT	CASKGARDQPQHF
-	-	TRBV15	TRBJ1-2	TGTGCCACCAGCATCCCAGGGTATGGCTACACCTTC	CATSIPGYGYTF
-	-	TRBV5-5	TRBJ1-4	TGTGCCAGCAGCTTGGGTACAACTAATGAAAAACTGTTTTTT	CASSLGTTNEKLFF
-	TRBD2	TRBV9	TRBJ2-5	TGTGCCAGCAGCGTAGGGACTAGCGGGAGGTGGGCCCAGTACTTC	CASSVGTSGRWAQYF
-	-	TRBV10-3	TRBJ2-7	TGTGCCATCAGTGAGTCGACAGCGGGACAACGCGAGCAGTACTTC	CAISESTAGQREQYF
-	TRBD1	TRBV7-9	TRBJ1-5	TGTGCCGTAGGGACAGGGGATTTGGGGATTAGCAATCAGCCCCAGCATTTT	CAVGTGDLGISNQPQHF
-	-	TRBV14	TRBJ2-1	TGTGCCAGCAGCCAAGAGGAGGGAAGGCCCAACAATGAGCAGTTCTTC	CASSQEEGRPNNEQFF
-	TRBD2	TRBV5-4	TRBJ2-1	TGTGCCAGCGGGACTAGCTTCGAGAATGAGCAGTTCTTC	CASGTSFENEQFF